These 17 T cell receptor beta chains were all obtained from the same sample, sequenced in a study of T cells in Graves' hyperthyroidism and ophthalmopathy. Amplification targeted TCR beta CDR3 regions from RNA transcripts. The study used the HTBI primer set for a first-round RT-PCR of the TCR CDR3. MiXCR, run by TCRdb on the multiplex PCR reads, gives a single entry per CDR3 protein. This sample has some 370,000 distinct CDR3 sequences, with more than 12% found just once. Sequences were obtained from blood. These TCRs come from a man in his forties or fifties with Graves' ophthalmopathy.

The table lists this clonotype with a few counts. This CDR3 is CASSYDALAVLYEQYF. CDR3 nucleotide sequence: TGTGCCAGCAGTTACGATGCTCTAGCGGTCCTCTACGAGCAGTACTTC. V and J are TRBV6-2 or TRBV6-3 and TRBJ2-7, with 7 bases that match TRBD2. V was pared by 2 bases and J by 3 bases, with 10 bases of the junction left unmatched. The CDR3 loop spans 16 amino acids. CDR1 MNHEY and CDR2 SVGEGT come from the germline V gene.

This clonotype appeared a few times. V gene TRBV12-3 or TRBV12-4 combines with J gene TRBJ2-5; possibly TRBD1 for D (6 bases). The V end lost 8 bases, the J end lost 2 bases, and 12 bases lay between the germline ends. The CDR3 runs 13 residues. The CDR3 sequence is CASATDSQETQYF. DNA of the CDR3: TGTGCCAGCGCCACGGACAGTCAAGAGACCCAGTACTTC.

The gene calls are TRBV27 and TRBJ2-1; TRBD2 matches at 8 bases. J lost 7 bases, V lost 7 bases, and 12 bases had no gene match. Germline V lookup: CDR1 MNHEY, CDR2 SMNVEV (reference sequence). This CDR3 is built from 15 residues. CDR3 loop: CASTQLAEVLNEQFF. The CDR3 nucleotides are TGTGCCAGCACACAACTAGCGGAGGTACTAAATGAGCAGTTCTTC.

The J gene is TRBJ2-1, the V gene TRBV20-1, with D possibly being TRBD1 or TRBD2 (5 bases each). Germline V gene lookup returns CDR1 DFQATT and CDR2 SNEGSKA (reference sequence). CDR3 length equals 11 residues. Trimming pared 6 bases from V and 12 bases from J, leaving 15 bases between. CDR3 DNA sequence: TGCAGTGCCGAACCTGAGGGGCGGCAGTTCTTC. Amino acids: CSAEPEGRQFF.

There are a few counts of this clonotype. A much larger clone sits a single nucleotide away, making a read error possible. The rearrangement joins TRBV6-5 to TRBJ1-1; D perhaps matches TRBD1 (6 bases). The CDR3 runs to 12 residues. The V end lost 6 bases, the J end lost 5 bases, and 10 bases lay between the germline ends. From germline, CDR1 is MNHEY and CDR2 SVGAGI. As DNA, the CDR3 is TGTGCCAGCAGCCACAGGGTTACTGAAGCTTTCTTT. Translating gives CASSHRVTEAFF.

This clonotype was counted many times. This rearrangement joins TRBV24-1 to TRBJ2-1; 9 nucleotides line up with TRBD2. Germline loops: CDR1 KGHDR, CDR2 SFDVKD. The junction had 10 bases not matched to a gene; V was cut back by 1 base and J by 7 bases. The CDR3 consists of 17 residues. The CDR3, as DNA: TGTGCCACCAGTGATTTTCGAAGGCGGGAGGGCTTTAATGAGCAGTTCTTC. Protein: CATSDFRRREGFNEQFF.

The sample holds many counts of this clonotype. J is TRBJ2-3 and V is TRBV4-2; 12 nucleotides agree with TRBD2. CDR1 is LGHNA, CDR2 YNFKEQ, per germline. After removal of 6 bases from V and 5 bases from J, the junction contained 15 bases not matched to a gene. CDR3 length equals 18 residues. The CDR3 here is CASRQGLAGGPSGDTQYF. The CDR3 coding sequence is TGTGCCAGCAGACAGGGGCTAGCGGGAGGGCCTTCGGGAGATACGCAGTATTTT.

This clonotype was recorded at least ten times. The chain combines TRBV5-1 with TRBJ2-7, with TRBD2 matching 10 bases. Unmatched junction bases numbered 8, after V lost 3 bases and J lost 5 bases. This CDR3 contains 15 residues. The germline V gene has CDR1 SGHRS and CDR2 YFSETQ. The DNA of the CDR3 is TGCGCCAGCAGCTGGAGACTAGCGGGTAGTAACGAGCAGTACTTC. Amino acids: CASSWRLAGSNEQYF.

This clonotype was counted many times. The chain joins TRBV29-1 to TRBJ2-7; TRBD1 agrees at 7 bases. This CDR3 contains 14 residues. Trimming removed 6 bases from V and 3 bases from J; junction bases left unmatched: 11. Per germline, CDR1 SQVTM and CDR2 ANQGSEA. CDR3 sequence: CSVETTGTDYEQYF. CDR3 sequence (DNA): TGCAGCGTAGAGACGACCGGGACAGACTACGAGCAGTACTTC.

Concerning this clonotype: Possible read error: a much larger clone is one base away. The CDR3 here is CASSAPSPHEQYF. In nucleotides, the CDR3 is TGCGCCAGCAGCGCTCCAAGTCCTCACGAGCAGTACTTC. V gene TRBV5-1 combines with J gene TRBJ2-7, with D hard to call. The length of the CDR3 is 13 residues. V shed 4 bases and J shed 5 bases, with 13 bases lying between them. Germline V gene data show CDR1 as SGHRS and CDR2 as YFSETQ.

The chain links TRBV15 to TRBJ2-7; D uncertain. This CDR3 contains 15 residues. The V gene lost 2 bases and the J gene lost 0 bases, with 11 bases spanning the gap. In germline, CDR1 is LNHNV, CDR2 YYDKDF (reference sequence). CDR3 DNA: TGTGCCACCAGCAGATCTATTATTGGCTCCTACGAGCAGTACTTC. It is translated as CATSRSIIGSYEQYF.

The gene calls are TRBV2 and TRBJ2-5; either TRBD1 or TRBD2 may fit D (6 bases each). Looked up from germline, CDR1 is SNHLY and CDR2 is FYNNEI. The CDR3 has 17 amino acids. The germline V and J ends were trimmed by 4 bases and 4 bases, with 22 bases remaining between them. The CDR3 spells CASSGGTGEGGGETQYF. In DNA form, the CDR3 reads TGTGCCAGCAGTGGGGGAACGGGAGAAGGAGGGGGAGAGACCCAGTACTTC. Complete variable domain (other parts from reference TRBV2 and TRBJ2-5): EPEVTQTPSHQVTQMGQEVILRCVPISNHLYFYWYRQILGQKVEFLVSFYNNEISEKSEIFDDQFSVERPDGSNFTLKIRSTKLEDSAMYFCASSGGTGEGGGETQYFGPGTRLLVL.

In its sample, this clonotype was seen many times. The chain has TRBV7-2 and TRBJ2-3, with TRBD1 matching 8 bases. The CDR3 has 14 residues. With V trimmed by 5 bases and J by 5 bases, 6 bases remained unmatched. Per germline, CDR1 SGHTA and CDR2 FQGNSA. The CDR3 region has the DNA TGTGCCAGCAGCGTTGGACAGGGCGAAGATACGCAGTATTTT. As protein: CASSVGQGEDTQYF.

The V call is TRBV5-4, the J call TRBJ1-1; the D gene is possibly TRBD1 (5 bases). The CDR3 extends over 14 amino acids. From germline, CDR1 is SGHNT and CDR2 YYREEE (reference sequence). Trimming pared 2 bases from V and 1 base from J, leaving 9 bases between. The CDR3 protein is CASSFKDTNTEAFF. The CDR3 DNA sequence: TGTGCCAGCAGCTTTAAGGACACGAACACTGAAGCTTTCTTT.

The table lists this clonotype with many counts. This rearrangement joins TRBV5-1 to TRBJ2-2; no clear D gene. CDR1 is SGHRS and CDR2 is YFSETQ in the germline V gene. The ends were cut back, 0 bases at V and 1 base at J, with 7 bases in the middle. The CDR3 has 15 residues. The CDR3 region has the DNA TGCGCCAGCAGCTTGGGACCGATGAACACCGGGGAGCTGTTTTTT. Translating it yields CASSLGPMNTGELFF.

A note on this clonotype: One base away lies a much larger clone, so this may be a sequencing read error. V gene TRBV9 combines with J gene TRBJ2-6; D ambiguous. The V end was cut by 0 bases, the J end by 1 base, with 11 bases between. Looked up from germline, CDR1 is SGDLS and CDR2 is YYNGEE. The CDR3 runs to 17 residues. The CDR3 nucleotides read TGTGCCAGCAGCGTAGCTACCCATCTTTCTGGGGCCAACGTCCTGACTTTC. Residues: CASSVATHLSGANVLTF.

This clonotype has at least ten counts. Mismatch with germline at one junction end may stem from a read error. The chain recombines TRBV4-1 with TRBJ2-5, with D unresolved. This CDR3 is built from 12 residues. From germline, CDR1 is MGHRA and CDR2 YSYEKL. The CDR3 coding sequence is TGTGCCAGCAGCCAAGGAACCGAGACCCAGTACTTC. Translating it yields CASSQGTETQYF.